A selection of T cell receptor beta chains follows, all from one sample in a study of CD8 T cells in Susac syndrome. TCRdb re-called the immunoSEQ multiplex PCR reads with MiXCR, one entry per CDR3 protein. The top ten hold less than 0.15% of the sample, which has more than 100,000 distinct CDR3 sequences, 96% seen once. The sequencing sample was made of CD4+ T cells from PBMCs. These receptors were obtained from a human donor with Susac syndrome. The CDR3 runs from the conserved cysteine through the conserved F or W. A D gene is named only where the DNA matches it firmly. Size is stated for part of the rows, as once, few or many counts, or as a class when the clone is expanded.

d_call,v_call,clone_size,j_call,cdr3_length,cdr3_nt,cdr3_aa
.,TRBV9,.,TRBJ1-2,12,TGTGCCAGCAGCGCCACAGGGATGGGCTACACCTTC,CASSATGMGYTF
.,TRBV28,.,TRBJ2-3,15,TGTGCCAGCAGTTTACTAGCGCCGGGCACAGATACGCAGTATTTT,CASSLLAPGTDTQYF
.,TRBV4-2,.,TRBJ2-5,15,TGTGCCAGCAGCCAAGATATGGGGGGGGCAGAGACCCAGTACTTC,CASSQDMGGAETQYF
.,TRBV7-9,.,TRBJ1-1,14,TGTGCCAGCAGATCCGGGGACACTAACACTGAAGCTTTCTTT,CASRSGDTNTEAFF
.,TRBV25-1,once,TRBJ2-5,12,TGTGCCAGCAAATCACGCCAGCTAGACCTAGTCTTC,CASKSRQLDLVF
TRBD2,TRBV29-1,.,TRBJ2-7,13,TGCAGCGTTAGGACTAGCGTCTCCTACGAGCAGTACTTC,CSVRTSVSYEQYF
.,TRBV7-2,.,TRBJ1-1,15,TGTGCCAGCAGCCCCTTTGGACAGATGAACACTGAAGCTTTCTTT,CASSPFGQMNTEAFF
.,TRBV12-5,.,TRBJ1-1,13,TGTGCTAGTGGTTTGGAGGAGAACACTGAAGCTTTCTTT,CASGLEENTEAFF
.,TRBV20-1,.,TRBJ1-1,12,TGCAGTGCTCGGACGGCGAACACTGAAGCTTTCTTT,CSARTANTEAFF
TRBD2,TRBV12-3/TRBV12-4,once,TRBJ2-3,14,TGTGCTACCTCGGCTAGCGGGAAAATAGATACGCAGTATTTT,CATSASGKIDTQYF
.,TRBV20-1,.,TRBJ2-1,15,TGCAGTGCGTCAACTAGCTATCTATCCTACAATGAGCAGTTCTTC,CSASTSYLSYNEQFF
TRBD2,TRBV4-1,.,TRBJ2-3,17,TGCGCCAGCAGCTCCTCCGGGACTAGCGGGAGAACAGATACGCAGTATTTT,CASSSSGTSGRTDTQYF
.,TRBV29-1,.,TRBJ1-4,13,TGCAGCGTTGGAGATCCGCGCGGCGAAAAACTGTTTTTT,CSVGDPRGEKLFF
.,TRBV14,.,TRBJ1-2,14,TGTGCCAGCAGCGGTCTCCAGTTGAACTATGGCTACACCTTC,CASSGLQLNYGYTF
TRBD2,TRBV5-6,.,TRBJ2-1,15,TGTGCCAGCAGCTCCCTAAGCGGGGGCTACAATGAGCAGTTCTTC,CASSSLSGGYNEQFF
.,TRBV30,.,TRBJ2-1,13,TGTGCCTGGAGTGTAAACCTCGGCTATGAGCAGTTCTTC,CAWSVNLGYEQFF
TRBD1,TRBV18,.,TRBJ2-7,14,TGTGCCAGCTCACCAGGGGGACAGGGCTACGAGCAGTACTTC,CASSPGGQGYEQYF
TRBD2,TRBV6-6,.,TRBJ2-7,15,TGTGCCAGCAGTTCTAGCGGGAGGGAGACCTACGAGCAGTACTTC,CASSSSGRETYEQYF
TRBD2,TRBV3-1,.,TRBJ2-7,16,TGTGCCAGCAGCCAACGTATAGCGGGAGGCCTTGACGAGCAGTACTTC,CASSQRIAGGLDEQYF
.,TRBV4-1,.,TRBJ2-3,15,TGCGCCAGCAGCATGGGTCGCGGGACCACAGATACGCAGTATTTT,CASSMGRGTTDTQYF
.,TRBV7-7,few,TRBJ2-7,13,TGTGCTAGCAGCTTAGCGGCAGGCTACGAGCAGTACTTC,CASSLAAGYEQYF
TRBD2,TRBV7-9,.,TRBJ2-1,17,TGTGCCAGCAGCTTAGGACGGGTCGGACTAGCGGGAGAGGAGCAGTTCTTC,CASSLGRVGLAGEEQFF
.,TRBV18,.,TRBJ1-5,13,TGTGCCAGCTCCACGGGAAACAATCAGCCCCAGCATTTT,CASSTGNNQPQHF
.,TRBV3-1,.,TRBJ2-7,15,TGTGCCAGCAGCCAAGGCAATGGGGTCGGTCACGAGCAGTACTTC,CASSQGNGVGHEQYF
TRBD2,TRBV20-1,.,TRBJ2-1,16,TGCAGTGCTAGAGATAGGGAACGGGAGGCGTTGAATGAGCAGTTCTTC,CSARDREREALNEQFF
TRBD2,TRBV12-3/TRBV12-4,.,TRBJ2-1,15,TGTGCCAGCAGTGCCGGGGGGCTAGCGGGAGATAAGCAGTTCTTC,CASSAGGLAGDKQFF
.,TRBV30,.,TRBJ2-5,15,TGTGCCTGGAGCCCAAAACAGACGGGGGGCGAGACCCAGTACTTC,CAWSPKQTGGETQYF
.,TRBV29-1,.,TRBJ1-1,12,TGCAGCGTTGAGCCTGGGAGCACTGAAGCTTTCTTT,CSVEPGSTEAFF
TRBD1,TRBV25-1,.,TRBJ1-5,16,TGTGCCAGCAGTGAAATGGGACAGGGGATCAATCAGCCCCAGCATTTT,CASSEMGQGINQPQHF